This TCR beta chain derives from a study of T-cell memory formation after mild COVID-19. TCRdb processed the 5' RACE reads anew with MiXCR; each CDR3 protein has one entry. The table records a few hundred thousand distinct CDR3 sequences, 28% of them present only once. V trimming: 5 bases; J trimming: 6 bases; junction bases outside the gene matches: 8. The V gene's germline CDR1 is SGDLS and CDR2 YYNGEE. This CDR3 spans 15 amino acids. The source material was PBMCs or a T cell subset sorted from them (not recorded which). The sequence derives from an adult woman who had mild COVID-19 (a few samples of this study predate the infection). Cell type and time point are not known. The chain links TRBV9 to TRBJ2-3, with TRBD1 matching over 11 bases. In DNA, the CDR3 is TGTGCCAGCAGTGCCGGACAGGGGGCTGGTGATACGCAGTATTTT. Translated, it gives CASSAGQGAGDTQYF.